This TCR beta chain was sequenced for a study of blood T cell repertoires in COVID-19. In germline, CDR1 is SEHNR, CDR2 FQNEAQ (reference sequence). The CDR3 is 13 residues long. Trimming removed 4 bases from V and 4 bases from J, with 10 bases in between. This clone was found a few times. The method was immunoSEQ multiplex PCR; TCRdb's version includes in-frame clones alone and lacks a portion of them. The sample has more than 140,000 clones; more than 65% are singletons. This TCR was sampled from a woman between 50 and 59 years old in a cohort sampled during active or convalescent COVID-19. This chain joins TRBV7-9 and TRBJ2-5, with D perhaps TRBD1 (6 bases). The sequenced sample consisted of peripheral blood. CDR3 sequence (DNA): TGTGCCAGCAGCTATCGAGGGGGAGAGACCCAGTACTTC. Its translation is CASSYRGGETQYF.